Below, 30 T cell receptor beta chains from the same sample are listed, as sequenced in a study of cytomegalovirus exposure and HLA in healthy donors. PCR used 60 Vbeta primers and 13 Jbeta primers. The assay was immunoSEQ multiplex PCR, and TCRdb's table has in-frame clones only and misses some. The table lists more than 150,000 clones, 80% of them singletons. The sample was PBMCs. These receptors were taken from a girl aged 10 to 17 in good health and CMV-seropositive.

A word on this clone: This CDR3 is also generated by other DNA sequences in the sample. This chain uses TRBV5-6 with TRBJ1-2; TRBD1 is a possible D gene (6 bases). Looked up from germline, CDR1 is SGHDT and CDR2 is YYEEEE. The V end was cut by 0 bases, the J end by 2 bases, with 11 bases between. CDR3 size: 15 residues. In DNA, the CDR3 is TGTGCCAGCAGCTTGGTAGGACAGACGAACTATGGCTACACCTTC. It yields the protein CASSLVGQTNYGYTF.

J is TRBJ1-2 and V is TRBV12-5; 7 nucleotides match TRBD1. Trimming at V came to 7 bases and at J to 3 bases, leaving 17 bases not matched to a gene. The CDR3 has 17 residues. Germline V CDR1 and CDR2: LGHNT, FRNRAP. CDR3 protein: CASAILPGTAADYGYTF. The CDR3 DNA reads TGTGCTAGTGCCATCCTACCCGGGACAGCCGCCGACTATGGCTACACCTTC.

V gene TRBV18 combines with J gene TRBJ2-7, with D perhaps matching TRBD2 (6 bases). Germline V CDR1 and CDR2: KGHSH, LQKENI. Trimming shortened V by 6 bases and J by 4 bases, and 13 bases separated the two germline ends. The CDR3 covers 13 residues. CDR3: CASSPGGKYEQYF. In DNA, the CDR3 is TGTGCCAGCTCTCCTGGGGGGAAATACGAGCAGTACTTC.

CDR3 DNA sequence: TGTGCCAGCAGTTTTCTAGATCGCAATCAGCCCCAGCATTTT. It specifies CASSFLDRNQPQHF. The chain uses TRBV27 and TRBJ1-5; no clear D gene. V was shortened by 3 bases and J by 2 bases, with 8 bases between the two germline ends. The CDR3 has 14 amino acids. CDR1 and CDR2 (germline): MNHEY, SMNVEV (reference sequence).

The DNA of the CDR3 is TGTGCCAGCAGTTACTCGAAAGGGAGCACTGAAGCTTTCTTT. It encodes CASSYSKGSTEAFF. V is TRBV6-6 and J is TRBJ1-1; no clear D. The V gene lost 0 bases and the J gene lost 4 bases, with 9 bases spanning the gap. Per the germline V gene, CDR1 is MNHNY and CDR2 is SVGAGI (reference sequence). The CDR3 covers 14 residues.

In DNA form, the CDR3 reads TGCGCCAGCAGCTTGGGACAGGACAGCGAGCAGTACTTC. It encodes CASSLGQDSEQYF. V is TRBV5-1 and J is TRBJ2-7, with D maybe TRBD1 (6 bases). The V end lost 0 bases, the J end lost 6 bases, and 10 bases lay between the germline ends. The CDR3 contains 13 residues. The germline gives CDR1 SGHRS, CDR2 YFSETQ.

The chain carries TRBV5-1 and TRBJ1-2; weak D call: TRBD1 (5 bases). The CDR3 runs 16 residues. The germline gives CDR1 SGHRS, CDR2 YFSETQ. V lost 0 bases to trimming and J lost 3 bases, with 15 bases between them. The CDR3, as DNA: TGCGCCAGCAGCTTGGATCGGACAACCCCCCACTATGGCTACACCTTC. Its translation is CASSLDRTTPHYGYTF. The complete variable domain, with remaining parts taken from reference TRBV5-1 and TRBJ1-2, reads KAGVTQTPRYLIKTRGQQVTLSCSPISGHRSVSWYQQTPGQGLQFLFEYFSETQRNKGNFPGRFSGRQFSNSRSEMNVSTLELGDSALYLCASSLDRTTPHYGYTFGSGTRLTVV.

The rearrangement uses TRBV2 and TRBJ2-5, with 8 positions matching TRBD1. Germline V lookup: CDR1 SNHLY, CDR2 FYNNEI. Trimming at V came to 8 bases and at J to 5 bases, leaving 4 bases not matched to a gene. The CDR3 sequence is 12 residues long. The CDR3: CASQGAGETQYF. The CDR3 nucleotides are TGTGCCAGCCAGGGGGCAGGGGAGACCCAGTACTTC.

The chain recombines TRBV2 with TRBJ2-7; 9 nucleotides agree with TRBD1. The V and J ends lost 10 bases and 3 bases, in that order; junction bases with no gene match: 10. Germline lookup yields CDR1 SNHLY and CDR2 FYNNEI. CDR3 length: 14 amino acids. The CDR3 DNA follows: TGTGCCACCGCAACCGGGACAGGGTACTACGAGCAGTACTTC. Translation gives CATATGTGYYEQYF.

The CDR3 DNA reads TGCAGCGTTGAAACAGCTAACTACGAGCAGTACTTC. Protein product: CSVETANYEQYF. The chain recombines TRBV29-1 with TRBJ2-7; no clear D gene. This CDR3 has 12 residues. The germline V and J ends were trimmed by 2 bases and 3 bases, with 8 bases remaining between them. Germline CDR1 and CDR2: SQVTM and ANQGSEA.

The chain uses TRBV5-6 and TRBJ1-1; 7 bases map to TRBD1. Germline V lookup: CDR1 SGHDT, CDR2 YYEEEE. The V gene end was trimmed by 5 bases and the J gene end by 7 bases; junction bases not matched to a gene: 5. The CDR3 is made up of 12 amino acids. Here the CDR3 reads CASSLQGIEAFF. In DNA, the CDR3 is TGTGCCAGCAGTTTACAGGGGATTGAAGCTTTCTTT.

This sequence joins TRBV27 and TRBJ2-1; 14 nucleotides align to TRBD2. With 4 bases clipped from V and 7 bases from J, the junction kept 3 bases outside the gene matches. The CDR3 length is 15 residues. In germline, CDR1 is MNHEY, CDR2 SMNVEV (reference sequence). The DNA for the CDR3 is TGTGCCAGCAGTTCCGGGACTAGCGGGAGTAATGAGCAGTTCTTC. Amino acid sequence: CASSSGTSGSNEQFF.

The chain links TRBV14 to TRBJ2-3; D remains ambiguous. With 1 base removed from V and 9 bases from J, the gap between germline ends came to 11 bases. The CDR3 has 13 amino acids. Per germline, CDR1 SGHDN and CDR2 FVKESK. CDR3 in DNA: TGTGCCAGCAGCCAAGGGGCCAGGCGAACGCAGTATTTT. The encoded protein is CASSQGARRTQYF.

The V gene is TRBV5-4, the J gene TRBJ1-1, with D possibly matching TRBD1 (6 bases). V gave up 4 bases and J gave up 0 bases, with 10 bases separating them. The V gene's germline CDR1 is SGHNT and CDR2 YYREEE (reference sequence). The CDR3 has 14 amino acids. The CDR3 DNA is TGTGCCAGCAGCACGGACAGCTTGAACACTGAAGCTTTCTTT. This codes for CASSTDSLNTEAFF.

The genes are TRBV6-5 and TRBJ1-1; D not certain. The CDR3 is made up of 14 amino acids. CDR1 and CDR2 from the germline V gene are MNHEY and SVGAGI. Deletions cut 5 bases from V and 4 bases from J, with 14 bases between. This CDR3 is CASSGSALVTEAFF. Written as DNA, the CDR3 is TGTGCCAGCAGTGGCAGCGCTTTGGTCACTGAAGCTTTCTTT.

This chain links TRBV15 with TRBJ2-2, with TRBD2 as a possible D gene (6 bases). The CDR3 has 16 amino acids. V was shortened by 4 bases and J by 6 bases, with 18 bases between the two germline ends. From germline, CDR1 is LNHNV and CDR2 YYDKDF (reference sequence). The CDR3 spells CATSKSGLLFSGELFF. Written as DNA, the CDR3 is TGTGCCACCAGCAAGTCGGGACTCCTTTTTTCCGGGGAGCTGTTTTTT.

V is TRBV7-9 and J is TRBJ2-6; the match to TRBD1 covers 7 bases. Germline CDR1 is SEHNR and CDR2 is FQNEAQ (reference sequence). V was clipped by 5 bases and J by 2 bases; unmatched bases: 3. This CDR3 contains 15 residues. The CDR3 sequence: CASSRTGAGANVLTF. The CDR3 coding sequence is TGTGCCAGCAGCAGAACAGGGGCTGGGGCCAACGTCCTGACTTTC.

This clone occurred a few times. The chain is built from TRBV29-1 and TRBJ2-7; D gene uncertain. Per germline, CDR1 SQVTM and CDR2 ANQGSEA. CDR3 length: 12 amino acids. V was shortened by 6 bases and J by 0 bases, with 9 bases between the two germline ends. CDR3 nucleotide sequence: TGCAGCGTCGGGTCCGTCTCCTACGAGCAGTACTTC. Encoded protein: CSVGSVSYEQYF.

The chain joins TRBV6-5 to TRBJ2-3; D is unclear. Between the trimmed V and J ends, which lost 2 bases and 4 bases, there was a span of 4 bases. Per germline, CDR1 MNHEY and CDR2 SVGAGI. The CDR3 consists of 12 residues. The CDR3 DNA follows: TGTGCCAGCAGTTACGGCTCAGATACGCAGTATTTT. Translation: CASSYGSDTQYF.

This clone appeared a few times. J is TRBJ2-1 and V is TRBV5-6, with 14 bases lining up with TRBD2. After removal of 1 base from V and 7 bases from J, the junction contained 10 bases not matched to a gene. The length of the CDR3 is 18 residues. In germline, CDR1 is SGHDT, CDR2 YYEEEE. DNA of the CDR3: TGTGCCAGCAGCTTGATCCCCGGGACTAGCGGGAGTTTGAATGAGCAGTTCTTC. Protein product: CASSLIPGTSGSLNEQFF. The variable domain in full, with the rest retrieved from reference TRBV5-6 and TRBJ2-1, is DAGVTQSPTHLIKTRGQQVTLRCSPKSGHDTVSWYQQALGQGPQFIFQYYEEEERQRGNFPDRFSGHQFPNYSSELNVNALLLGDSALYLCASSLIPGTSGSLNEQFFGPGTRLTVL.

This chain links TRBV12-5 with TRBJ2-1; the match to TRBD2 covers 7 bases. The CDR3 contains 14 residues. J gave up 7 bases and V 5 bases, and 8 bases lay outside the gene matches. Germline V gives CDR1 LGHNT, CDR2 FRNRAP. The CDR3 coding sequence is TGTGCTAGTGGTCCCCTGTGGGGGGGGAATGAGCAGTTCTTC. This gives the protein CASGPLWGGNEQFF.

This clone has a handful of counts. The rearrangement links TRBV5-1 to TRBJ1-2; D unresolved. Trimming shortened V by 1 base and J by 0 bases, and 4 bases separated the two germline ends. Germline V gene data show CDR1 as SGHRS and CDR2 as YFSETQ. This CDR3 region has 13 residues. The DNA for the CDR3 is TGCGCCAGCAGCTTGACAGCTAACTATGGCTACACCTTC. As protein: CASSLTANYGYTF. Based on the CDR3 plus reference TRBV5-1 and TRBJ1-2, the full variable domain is KAGVTQTPRYLIKTRGQQVTLSCSPISGHRSVSWYQQTPGQGLQFLFEYFSETQRNKGNFPGRFSGRQFSNSRSEMNVSTLELGDSALYLCASSLTANYGYTFGSGTRLTVV.

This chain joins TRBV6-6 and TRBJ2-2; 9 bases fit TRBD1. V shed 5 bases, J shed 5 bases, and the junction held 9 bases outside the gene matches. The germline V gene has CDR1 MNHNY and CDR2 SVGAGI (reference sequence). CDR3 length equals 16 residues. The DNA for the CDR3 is TGTGCCAGCAGTACCCATTGGGACAGGGATACCGGGGAGCTGTTTTTT. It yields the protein CASSTHWDRDTGELFF.

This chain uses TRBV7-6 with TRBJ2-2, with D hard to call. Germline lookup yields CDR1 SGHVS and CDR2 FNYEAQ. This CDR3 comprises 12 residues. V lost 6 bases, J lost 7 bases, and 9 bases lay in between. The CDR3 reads CASRPLGGELFF. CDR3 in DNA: TGTGCCAGCAGACCCCTCGGCGGGGAGCTGTTTTTT.

The CDR3 loop is CAISESPTGLSYNEQFF. CDR3 bases: TGTGCCATCAGTGAGTCGCCAACAGGGCTGTCCTACAATGAGCAGTTCTTC. The J gene is TRBJ2-1, the V gene TRBV10-3; weak D call: TRBD1 (6 bases). Trimming cost V 0 bases and J 1 base, with 13 bases left between them. Germline V gene lookup returns CDR1 ENHRY and CDR2 SYGVKD. The CDR3 runs to 17 residues.

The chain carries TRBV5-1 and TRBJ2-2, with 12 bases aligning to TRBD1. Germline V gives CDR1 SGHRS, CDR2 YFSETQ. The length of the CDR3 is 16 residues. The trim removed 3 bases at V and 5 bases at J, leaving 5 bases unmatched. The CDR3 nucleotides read TGCGCCAGCAGCTCCGGGACAGGGGGCTGGACCGGGGAGCTGTTTTTT. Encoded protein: CASSSGTGGWTGELFF.

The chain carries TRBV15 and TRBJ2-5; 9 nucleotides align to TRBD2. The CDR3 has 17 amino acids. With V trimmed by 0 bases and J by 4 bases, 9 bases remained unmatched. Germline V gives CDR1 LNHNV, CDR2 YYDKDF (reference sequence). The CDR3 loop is CATSRDTAGGPRETQYF. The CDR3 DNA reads TGTGCCACCAGCAGAGATACGGCGGGAGGGCCTCGAGAGACCCAGTACTTC.

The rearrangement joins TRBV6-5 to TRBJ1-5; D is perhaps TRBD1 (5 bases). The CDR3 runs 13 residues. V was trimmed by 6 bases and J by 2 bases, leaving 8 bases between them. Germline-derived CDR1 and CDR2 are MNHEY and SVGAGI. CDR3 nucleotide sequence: TGTGCCAGCAGCGGGGGGGGCAATCAGCCCCAGCATTTT. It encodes CASSGGGNQPQHF.

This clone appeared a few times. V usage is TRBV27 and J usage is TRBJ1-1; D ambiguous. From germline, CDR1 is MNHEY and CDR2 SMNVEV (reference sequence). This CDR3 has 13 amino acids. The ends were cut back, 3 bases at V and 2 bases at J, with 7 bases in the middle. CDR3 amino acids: CASSFRRNTEAFF. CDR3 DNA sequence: TGTGCCAGCAGTTTTCGTAGAAACACTGAAGCTTTCTTT.

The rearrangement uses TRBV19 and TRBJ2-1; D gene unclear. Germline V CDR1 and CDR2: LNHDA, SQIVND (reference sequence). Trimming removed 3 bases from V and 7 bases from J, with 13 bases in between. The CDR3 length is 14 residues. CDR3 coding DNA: TGTGCCAGTAGTATTAGTAGCACCTTGAATGAGCAGTTCTTC. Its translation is CASSISSTLNEQFF.